Ten or more counts support the clone carrying this TCR beta chain. Its antigen remains unidentified. The data were obtained in a study of breast tumors, draining lymph nodes, adjacent tissues. Study-level findings and limits: Tumor TCR diversity was below lymph nodes but above nontumor tissue.

TCRdb independently ran MiXCR on the multiplex PCR reads; one entry per CDR3 protein. This table holds approximately 210,000 distinct CDR3 sequences, around 32% found once. Axillary draining lymph nodes of breast cancer patients supplied the node samples. Germline values: CDR1 SNHLY, CDR2 FYNNEI. The CDR3 totals 13 residues. V was cut by 3 bases and J by 3 bases, with 9 bases left in between. Sequencing was carried out using axillary lymph node tissue. The V and J genes are TRBV2 and TRBJ2-7, with a possible D match to TRBD2 (6 bases). The receptor comes from a female donor with breast cancer. Some clones in this sample may be carry-over from other donors' samples. The CDR3 nucleotides are TGTGCCAGCAGTGATCTAGCGATCTACGAGCAGTACTTC. It is translated as CASSDLAIYEQYF.